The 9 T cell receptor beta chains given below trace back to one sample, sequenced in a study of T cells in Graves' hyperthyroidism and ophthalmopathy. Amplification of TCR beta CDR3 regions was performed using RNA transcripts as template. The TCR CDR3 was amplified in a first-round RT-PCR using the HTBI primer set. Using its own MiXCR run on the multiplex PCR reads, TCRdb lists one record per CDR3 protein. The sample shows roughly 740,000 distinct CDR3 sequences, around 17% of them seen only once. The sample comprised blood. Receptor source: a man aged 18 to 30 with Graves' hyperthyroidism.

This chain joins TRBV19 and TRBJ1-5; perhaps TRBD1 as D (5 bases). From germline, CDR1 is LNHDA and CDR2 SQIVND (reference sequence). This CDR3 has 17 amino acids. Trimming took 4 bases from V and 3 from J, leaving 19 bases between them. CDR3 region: CASSKDPWGQLNQPQHF. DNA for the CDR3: TGTGCCAGTAGTAAAGACCCTTGGGGCCAACTCAATCAGCCCCAGCATTTT.

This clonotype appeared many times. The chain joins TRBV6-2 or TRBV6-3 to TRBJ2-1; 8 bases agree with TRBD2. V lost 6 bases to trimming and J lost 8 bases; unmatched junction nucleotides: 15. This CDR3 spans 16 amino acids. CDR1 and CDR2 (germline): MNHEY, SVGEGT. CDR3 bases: TGTGCCAGCAGCCCTGGCGGGACTAGTTGGGTCTATGAGCAGTTCTTC. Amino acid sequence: CASSPGGTSWVYEQFF.

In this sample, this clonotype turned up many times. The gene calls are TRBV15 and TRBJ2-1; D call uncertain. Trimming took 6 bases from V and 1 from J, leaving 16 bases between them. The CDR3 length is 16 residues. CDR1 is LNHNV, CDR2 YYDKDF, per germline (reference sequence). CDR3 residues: CATSRRDGPSYNEQFF. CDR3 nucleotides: TGTGCCACCAGTAGGCGCGACGGGCCTTCCTACAATGAGCAGTTCTTC. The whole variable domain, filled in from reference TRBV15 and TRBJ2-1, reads DAMVIQNPRYQVTQFGKPVTLSCSQTLNHNVMYWYQQKSSQAPKLLFHYYDKDFNNEADTPDNFQSRRPNTSFCFLDIRSPGLGDTAMYLCATSRRDGPSYNEQFFGPGTRLTVL.

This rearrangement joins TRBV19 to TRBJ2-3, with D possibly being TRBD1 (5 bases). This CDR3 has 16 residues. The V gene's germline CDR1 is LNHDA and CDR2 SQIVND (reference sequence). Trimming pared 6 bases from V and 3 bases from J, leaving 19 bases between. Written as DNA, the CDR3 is TGTGCCAGTAGCCCATCCGGCCAGGGTAGGACAGATACGCAGTATTTT. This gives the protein CASSPSGQGRTDTQYF.

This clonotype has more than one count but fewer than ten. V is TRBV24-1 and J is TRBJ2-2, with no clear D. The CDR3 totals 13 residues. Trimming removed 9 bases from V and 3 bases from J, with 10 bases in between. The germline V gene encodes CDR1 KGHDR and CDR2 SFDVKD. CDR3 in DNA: TGTGCCACCCAAGCCCCCGACACCGGGGAGCTGTTTTTT. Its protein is CATQAPDTGELFF.

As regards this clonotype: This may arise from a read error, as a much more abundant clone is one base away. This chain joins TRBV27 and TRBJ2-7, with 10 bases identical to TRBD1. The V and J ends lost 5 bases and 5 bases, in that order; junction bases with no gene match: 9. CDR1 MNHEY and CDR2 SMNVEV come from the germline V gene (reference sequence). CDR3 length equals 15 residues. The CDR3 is CASSPTGTGAHEQYF. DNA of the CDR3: TGTGCCAGCAGTCCGACCGGGACAGGGGCCCACGAGCAGTACTTC.

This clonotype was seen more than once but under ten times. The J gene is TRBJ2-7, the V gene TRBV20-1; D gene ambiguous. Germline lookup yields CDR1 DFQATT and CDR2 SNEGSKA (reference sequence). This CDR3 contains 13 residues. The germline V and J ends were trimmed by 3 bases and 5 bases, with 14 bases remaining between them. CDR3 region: CSARAGLRNEQYF. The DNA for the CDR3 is TGCAGTGCTAGGGCCGGCCTCAGAAACGAGCAGTACTTC.

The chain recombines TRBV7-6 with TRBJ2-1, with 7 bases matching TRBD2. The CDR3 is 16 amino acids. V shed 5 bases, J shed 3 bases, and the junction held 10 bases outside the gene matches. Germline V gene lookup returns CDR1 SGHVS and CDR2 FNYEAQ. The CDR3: CASSVEGSGGYNEQFF. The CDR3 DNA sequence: TGTGCCAGCAGCGTAGAGGGTTCGGGGGGCTACAATGAGCAGTTCTTC. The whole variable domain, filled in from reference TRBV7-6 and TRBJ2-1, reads GAGVSQSPRYKVTKRGQDVALRCDPISGHVSLYWYRQALGQGPEFLTYFNYEAQQDKSGLPNDRFSAERPEGSISTLTIQRTEQRDSAMYRCASSVEGSGGYNEQFFGPGTRLTVL.

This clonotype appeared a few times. The CDR3 nucleotides are TGCGCCAGCAGCGGAAATAGCGGGAGCGAGACCCAGTACTTC. Encoded protein: CASSGNSGSETQYF. This rearrangement joins TRBV5-1 to TRBJ2-5; 9 nucleotides align to TRBD2. CDR1 is SGHRS and CDR2 is YFSETQ in the germline V gene. The V and J ends lost 4 bases and 5 bases, in that order; junction bases with no gene match: 6. The CDR3 runs 14 residues.